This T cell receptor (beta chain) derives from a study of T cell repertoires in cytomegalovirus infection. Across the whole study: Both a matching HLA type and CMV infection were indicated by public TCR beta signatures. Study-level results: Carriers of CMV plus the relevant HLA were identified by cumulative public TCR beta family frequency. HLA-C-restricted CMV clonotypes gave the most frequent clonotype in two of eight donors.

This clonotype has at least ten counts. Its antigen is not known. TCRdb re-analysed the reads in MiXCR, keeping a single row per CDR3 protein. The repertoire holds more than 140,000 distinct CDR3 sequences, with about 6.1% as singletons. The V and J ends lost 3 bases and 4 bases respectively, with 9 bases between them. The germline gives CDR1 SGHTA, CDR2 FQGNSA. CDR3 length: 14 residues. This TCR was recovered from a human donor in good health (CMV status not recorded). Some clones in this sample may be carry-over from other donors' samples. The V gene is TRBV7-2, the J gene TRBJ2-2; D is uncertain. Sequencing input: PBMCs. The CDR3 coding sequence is TGTGCCAGCAGCTTGCCCCTTGTCACCGGGGAGCTGTTTTTT. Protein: CASSLPLVTGELFF.